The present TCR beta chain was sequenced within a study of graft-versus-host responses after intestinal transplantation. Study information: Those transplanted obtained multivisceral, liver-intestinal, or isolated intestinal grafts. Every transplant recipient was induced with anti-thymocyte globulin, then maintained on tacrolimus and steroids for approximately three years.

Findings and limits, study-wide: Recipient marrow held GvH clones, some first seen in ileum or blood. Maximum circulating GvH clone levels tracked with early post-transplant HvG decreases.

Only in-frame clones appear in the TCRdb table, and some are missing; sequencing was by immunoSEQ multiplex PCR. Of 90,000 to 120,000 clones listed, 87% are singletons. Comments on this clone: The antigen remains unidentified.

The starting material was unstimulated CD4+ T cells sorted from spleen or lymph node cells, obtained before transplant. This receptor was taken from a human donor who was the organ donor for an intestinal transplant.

CDR3 bases: TGTGCCAGTAGTATAGCTAGAAATAGCAATCAGCCCCAGCATTTT. It translates to CASSIARNSNQPQHF. This sequence joins TRBV19 and TRBJ1-5; no clear D gene. V was shortened by 1 base and J by 0 bases, with 7 bases between the two germline ends. This CDR3 has 15 amino acids. Germline V gene data show CDR1 as LNHDA and CDR2 as SQIVND (reference sequence). Full variable domain (remainder filled in from reference TRBV19 and TRBJ1-5): DGGITQSPKYLFRKEGQNVTLSCEQNLNHDAMYWYRQDPGQGLRLIYYSQIVNDFQKGDIAEGYSVSREKKESFPLTVTSAQKNPTAFYLCASSIARNSNQPQHFGDGTRLSIL.